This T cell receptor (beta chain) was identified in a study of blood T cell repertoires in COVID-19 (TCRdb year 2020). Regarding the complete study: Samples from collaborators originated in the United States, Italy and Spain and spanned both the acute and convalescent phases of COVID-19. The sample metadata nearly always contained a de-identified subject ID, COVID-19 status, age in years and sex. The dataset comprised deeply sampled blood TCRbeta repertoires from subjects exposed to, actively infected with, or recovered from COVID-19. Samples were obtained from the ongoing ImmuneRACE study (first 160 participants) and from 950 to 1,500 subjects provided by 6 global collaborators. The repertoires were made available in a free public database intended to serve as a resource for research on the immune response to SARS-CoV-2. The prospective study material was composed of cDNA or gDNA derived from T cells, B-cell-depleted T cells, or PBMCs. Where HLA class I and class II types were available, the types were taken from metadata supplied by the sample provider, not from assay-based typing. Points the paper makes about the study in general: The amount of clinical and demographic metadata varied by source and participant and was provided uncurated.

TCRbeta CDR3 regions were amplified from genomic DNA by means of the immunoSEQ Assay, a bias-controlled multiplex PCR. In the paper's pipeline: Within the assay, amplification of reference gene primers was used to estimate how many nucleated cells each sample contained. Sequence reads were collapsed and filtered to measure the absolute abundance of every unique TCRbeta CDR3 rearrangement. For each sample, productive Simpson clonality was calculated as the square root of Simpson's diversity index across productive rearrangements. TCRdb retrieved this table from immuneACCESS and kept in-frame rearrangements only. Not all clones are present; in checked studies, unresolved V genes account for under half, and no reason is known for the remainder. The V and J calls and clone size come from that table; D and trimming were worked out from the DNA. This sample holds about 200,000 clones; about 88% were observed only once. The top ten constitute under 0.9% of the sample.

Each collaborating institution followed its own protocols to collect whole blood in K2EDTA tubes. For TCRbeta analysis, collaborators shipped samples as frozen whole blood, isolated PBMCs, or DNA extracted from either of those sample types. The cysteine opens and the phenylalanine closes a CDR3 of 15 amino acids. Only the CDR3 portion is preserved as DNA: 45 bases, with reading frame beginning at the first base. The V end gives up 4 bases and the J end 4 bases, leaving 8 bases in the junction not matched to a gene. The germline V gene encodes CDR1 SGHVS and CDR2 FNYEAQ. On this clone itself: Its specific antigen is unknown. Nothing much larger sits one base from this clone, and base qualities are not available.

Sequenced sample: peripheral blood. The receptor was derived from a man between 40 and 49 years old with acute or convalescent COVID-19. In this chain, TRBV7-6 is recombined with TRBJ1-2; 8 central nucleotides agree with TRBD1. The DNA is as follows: TGTGCCAGCAGCTCATGGACAGGGCTCGGCTATGGCTACACCTTC. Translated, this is CASSSWTGLGYGYTF.